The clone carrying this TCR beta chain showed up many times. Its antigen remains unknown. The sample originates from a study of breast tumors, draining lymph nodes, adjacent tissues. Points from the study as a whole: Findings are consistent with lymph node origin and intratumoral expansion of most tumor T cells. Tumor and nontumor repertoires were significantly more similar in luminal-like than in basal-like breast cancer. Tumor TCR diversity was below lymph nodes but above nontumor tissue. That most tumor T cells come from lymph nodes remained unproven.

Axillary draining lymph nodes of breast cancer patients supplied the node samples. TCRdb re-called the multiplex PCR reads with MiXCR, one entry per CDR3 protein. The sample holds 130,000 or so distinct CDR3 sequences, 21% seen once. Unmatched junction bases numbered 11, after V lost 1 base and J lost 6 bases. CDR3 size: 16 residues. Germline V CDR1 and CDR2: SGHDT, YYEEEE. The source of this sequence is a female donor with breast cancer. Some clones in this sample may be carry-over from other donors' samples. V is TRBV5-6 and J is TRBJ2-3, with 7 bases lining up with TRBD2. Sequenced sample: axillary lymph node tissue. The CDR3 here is CASSLSHGGSLDTQYF. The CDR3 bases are TGTGCCAGCAGCTTGTCTCATGGCGGGAGTTTGGATACGCAGTATTTT.